These 29 T cell receptor beta chains share one sample of origin, sequenced in a study of control samples from healthy donors and cancer patients. The protocol was immunoSEQ multiplex PCR, while the TCRdb copy is restricted to in-frame clones and leaves out a portion. The table records 150,000 to 200,000 clones, approximately 94% of them present only once. Sample: PBMCs. The receptors originated from a man aged 55 to 70 with colorectal cancer.

The genes are TRBV12-3 or TRBV12-4 and TRBJ1-5; TRBD1 matches 7 bases. V lost 6 bases, J lost 6 bases, and 2 bases stayed unmatched. The CDR3 has 12 amino acids. The CDR3 DNA is TGTGCCAGCAGAAGGACAGGTCAGCCCCAGCATTTT. As protein: CASRRTGQPQHF.

The chain is built from TRBV10-3 and TRBJ1-2, with D uncertain. Trimming pared 2 bases from V and 3 bases from J, leaving 13 bases between. Germline lookup yields CDR1 ENHRY and CDR2 SYGVKD. The CDR3 has 15 residues. The CDR3 nucleotides read TGTGCCATCAGTGAGCGGCCGAACGGGGACTATGGCTACACCTTC. This translates into CAISERPNGDYGYTF.

The rearrangement uses TRBV30 and TRBJ2-3, with TRBD1 as a possible D gene (6 bases). This CDR3 is 15 amino acids long. Germline CDR1 is GTSNPN and CDR2 is SVGIG (reference sequence). Trimming removed 5 bases at V and 4 bases at J, with 19 bases between. CDR3 sequence reads: CAWRDKPNRADTQYF. DNA for the CDR3: TGTGCCTGGCGGGACAAGCCCAATAGGGCAGATACGCAGTATTTT.

In its sample, this clone was seen once. CDR3 protein: CATSRERDGASTDTQYF. The CDR3 DNA follows: TGTGCCACCAGCAGAGAGCGGGACGGGGCTAGCACAGATACGCAGTATTTT. The J gene is TRBJ2-3, the V gene TRBV15, with D maybe TRBD2 (6 bases). CDR3 length: 17 residues. Germline V CDR1 and CDR2: LNHNV, YYDKDF (reference sequence). V lost 0 bases and J 0 bases, leaving 13 bases between the germline ends.

The chain uses TRBV2 and TRBJ2-7, with 7 bases lining up with TRBD2. The germline V gene encodes CDR1 SNHLY and CDR2 FYNNEI. This CDR3 is built from 14 residues. Trimming cost V 6 bases and J 1 base; bases outside gene matches: 6. As DNA, the CDR3 is TGTGCCAGCAGCGGGGGGTTGACTTCCTACGAGCAGTACTTC. Protein: CASSGGLTSYEQYF.

This chain links TRBV6-5 with TRBJ1-5, with a tentative D call TRBD1 (6 bases). V was trimmed by 7 bases and J by 5 bases, leaving 12 bases between them. From germline, CDR1 is MNHEY and CDR2 SVGAGI. This CDR3 is 13 amino acids long. The CDR3 reads CASILQGDQPQHF. DNA for the CDR3: TGTGCCAGCATTCTACAGGGAGATCAGCCCCAGCATTTT.

The J gene is TRBJ1-6, the V gene TRBV6-5; D perhaps matches TRBD1 (6 bases). The CDR3 is made up of 14 amino acids. Trimming shortened V by 6 bases and J by 7 bases, and 13 bases separated the two germline ends. The germline gives CDR1 MNHEY, CDR2 SVGAGI. The CDR3 coding sequence is TGTGCCAGCAGAGAGACAGGAGGGAATTCACCCCTCCACTTT. As protein: CASRETGGNSPLHF.

This chain connects TRBV11-2 to TRBJ2-7; 8 positions match TRBD1. The CDR3 has 14 amino acids. Unmatched junction bases numbered 8, after V lost 5 bases and J lost 5 bases. The germline V gene encodes CDR1 SGHAT and CDR2 FQNNGV. DNA for the CDR3: TGTGCCAGCAGCGGACAGGGAACCGGCGACGAGCAGTACTTC. As protein: CASSGQGTGDEQYF.

The genes are TRBV12-3 or TRBV12-4 and TRBJ1-2; maybe TRBD1 (6 bases). The CDR3 has 13 residues. V lost 4 bases and J lost 4, with 10 bases in between. CDR3 sequence: CASSYTGIYGYTF. The CDR3 bases are TGTGCCAGCAGTTATACAGGGATCTATGGCTACACCTTC.

V usage is TRBV19 and J usage is TRBJ1-4; D ambiguous. Per germline, CDR1 LNHDA and CDR2 SQIVND (reference sequence). Deletions cut 0 bases from V and 8 bases from J, with 1 base between. This CDR3 spans 11 amino acids. DNA for the CDR3: TGTGCCAGTAGTATAGAAGAAAAACTGTTTTTT. It is translated as CASSIEEKLFF.

The gene calls are TRBV11-2 and TRBJ2-7; a possible D gene is TRBD1 (6 bases). This CDR3 is 14 amino acids long. V dropped 11 bases and J dropped 0 bases, with 17 bases sitting between them. Germline V gene sequence: CDR1 SGHAT, CDR2 FQNNGV. The chain's CDR3 is CAGADWDTSYEQYF. The DNA of the CDR3 is TGTGCCGGAGCTGACTGGGACACCTCCTACGAGCAGTACTTC.

This sequence joins TRBV18 and TRBJ2-7; D assignment may be TRBD1 or TRBD2 (5 bases each). This CDR3 has 14 residues. V lost 2 bases and J 1 base, leaving 9 bases between the germline ends. Looked up from germline, CDR1 is KGHSH and CDR2 is LQKENI. The CDR3 is CASSPTGTSYEQYF. The DNA of the CDR3 is TGTGCCAGCTCACCAACGGGGACGTCCTACGAGCAGTACTTC.

This rearrangement joins TRBV10-3 to TRBJ1-1; perhaps TRBD1 as D (6 bases). Trimming cost V 4 bases and J 3 bases, with 12 bases left between them. Germline lookup yields CDR1 ENHRY and CDR2 SYGVKD. This CDR3 is 14 amino acids long. This chain's CDR3 is CAISAAGADTEAFF. DNA of the CDR3: TGTGCCATCAGTGCCGCAGGGGCGGACACTGAAGCTTTCTTT.

CDR3 sequence reads: CASSSVAGAYNEQFF. CDR3 in DNA: TGTGCCAGCAGCTCTGTGGCGGGGGCCTACAATGAGCAGTTCTTC. This chain links TRBV7-9 with TRBJ2-1; 7 bases fit TRBD2. The CDR3 has 15 residues. Germline CDR1 is SEHNR and CDR2 is FQNEAQ (reference sequence). After removal of 4 bases from V and 2 bases from J, the junction contained 5 bases not matched to a gene.

The chain is built from TRBV4-2 and TRBJ2-3; D remains ambiguous. Germline lookup yields CDR1 LGHNA and CDR2 YNFKEQ. Between the trimmed V and J ends, which lost 0 bases and 4 bases, there was a span of 11 bases. This CDR3 contains 15 residues. DNA for the CDR3: TGTGCCAGCAGCCAAGAGGCAAGACTCCCAGATACGCAGTATTTT. Translated, it gives CASSQEARLPDTQYF.

The chain is built from TRBV6-2 or TRBV6-3 and TRBJ1-1; 8 bases are shared with TRBD1. J lost 5 bases, V lost 2 bases, and 1 base had no gene match. The CDR3 is made up of 13 amino acids. Germline V gives CDR1 MNHEY, CDR2 SVGEGT. CDR3 bases: TGTGCCAGCAGTTACAACAGGGGGACTGAAGCTTTCTTT. Encoded protein: CASSYNRGTEAFF.

V and J are TRBV19 and TRBJ1-1; possible D gene TRBD1, 5 bases. The CDR3 runs 11 residues. In germline, CDR1 is LNHDA, CDR2 SQIVND (reference sequence). Trimming took 5 bases from V and 10 from J, leaving 11 bases between them. CDR3 protein: CASSGFTGAFF. As DNA, the CDR3 is TGTGCCAGTAGTGGGTTTACAGGAGCTTTCTTT.

The chain has TRBV3-1 (or the pseudogene TRBV3-2) and TRBJ1-2; TRBD1 agrees at 7 bases. The CDR3 is 16 residues long. J was trimmed by 4 bases and V by 0 bases; bases with no gene match: 8. Germline V lookup: CDR1 LGHDT, CDR2 YNNKEL (reference sequence). CDR3 amino acids: CASSQDGTAELYGYTF. DNA of the CDR3: TGTGCCAGCAGCCAAGATGGGACAGCCGAACTCTATGGCTACACCTTC.

The chain combines TRBV19 with TRBJ1-6, with 11 positions matching TRBD1. The CDR3 has 21 residues. The V segment lost 4 bases and the J segment 1 base; nucleotides outside the gene matches: 15. CDR1 LNHDA and CDR2 SQIVND come from the germline V gene (reference sequence). The CDR3 region has the DNA TGTGCCAGTAGTAGAGTTCGGACAGGGGGCGATTCCGTTTCCTATAATTCACCCCTCCACTTT. This translates into CASSRVRTGGDSVSYNSPLHF.

The chain couples TRBV19 to TRBJ2-2; weak D call: TRBD1 (5 bases). Germline CDR1 LNHDA, CDR2 SQIVND (reference sequence). V lost 10 bases and J lost 1, with 10 bases in between. This CDR3 is 13 amino acids long. DNA for the CDR3: TGTGCCACCACCGACAGGAACACCGGGGAGCTGTTTTTT. It codes for CATTDRNTGELFF.

The chain has TRBV5-6 and TRBJ2-5; D is perhaps TRBD2 (5 bases). Germline V lookup: CDR1 SGHDT, CDR2 YYEEEE. The CDR3 loop spans 14 amino acids. V lost 3 bases to trimming and J lost 0 bases, with 9 bases between them. The CDR3 region has the DNA TGTGCCAGCAGCTCGGTCGGGAACCAAGAGACCCAGTACTTC. It codes for CASSSVGNQETQYF.

The chain links TRBV27 to TRBJ2-3; D not resolved. The germline V and J ends were trimmed by 5 bases and 0 bases, with 9 bases remaining between them. The length of the CDR3 is 14 residues. CDR1 is MNHEY, CDR2 SMNVEV, per germline (reference sequence). CDR3 residues: CASSRFSSTDTQYF. CDR3 coding DNA: TGTGCCAGCAGTAGGTTTTCTAGCACAGATACGCAGTATTTT.

J is TRBJ1-5 and V is TRBV3-1 (or the pseudogene TRBV3-2); D might be TRBD1 (5 bases). Germline V gene lookup returns CDR1 LGHDT and CDR2 YNNKEL (reference sequence). The length of the CDR3 is 13 residues. V was cut by 3 bases and J by 7 bases, with 10 bases left in between. This CDR3 is CASSQGWDQPQHF. The CDR3, as DNA: TGTGCCAGCAGCCAGGGGTGGGACCAGCCCCAGCATTTT.

The rearrangement links TRBV5-1 to TRBJ2-2, with unresolved D. Trimming pared 2 bases from V and 1 base from J, leaving 6 bases between. The CDR3 spans 14 residues. CDR1 SGHRS and CDR2 YFSETQ come from the germline V gene. The CDR3 DNA sequence: TGCGCCAGCAGCTTAGTCGTGAACACCGGGGAGCTGTTTTTT. Protein sequence: CASSLVVNTGELFF. Full variable domain (remainder filled in from reference TRBV5-1 and TRBJ2-2): KAGVTQTPRYLIKTRGQQVTLSCSPISGHRSVSWYQQTPGQGLQFLFEYFSETQRNKGNFPGRFSGRQFSNSRSEMNVSTLELGDSALYLCASSLVVNTGELFFGEGSRLTVL.

Here the CDR3 DNA reads TGCGCCAGCAGCCAAGAATGGAGTGAAAAACTGTTTTTT. This translates into CASSQEWSEKLFF. The rearrangement joins TRBV4-3 to TRBJ1-4; unclear D gene. The CDR3 runs 13 residues. Per the germline V gene, CDR1 is LGHNA and CDR2 is YSLEER. Between the trimmed V and J ends, which lost 0 bases and 7 bases, there was a span of 6 bases.

This chain uses TRBV10-2 with TRBJ1-1, with 8 bases lining up with TRBD1. V lost 5 bases and J lost 4; bases outside the gene matches: 9. CDR3 length equals 15 residues. Looked up from germline, CDR1 is WSHSY and CDR2 is SAAADI. For the CDR3, the DNA is TGCGCCAGCAGTTTGACAGGGGCGGGAACCACTGAAGCTTTCTTT. Translated, it gives CASSLTGAGTTEAFF.

This chain connects TRBV4-2 to TRBJ2-5, with 7 bases identical to TRBD2. The length of the CDR3 is 17 residues. V was pared by 0 bases and J by 4 bases, with 11 bases of the junction left unmatched. Germline CDR1 reads LGHNA; CDR2 reads YNFKEQ. CDR3 nucleotides: TGTGCCAGCAGCCAAGATGGCGGGGGAACAGGAGCAGAGACCCAGTACTTC. Translation gives CASSQDGGGTGAETQYF.

This clone is hyperexpanded within its sample. The chain combines TRBV14 with TRBJ1-1, with D hard to call. This CDR3 spans 13 amino acids. Germline V gene data show CDR1 as SGHDN and CDR2 as FVKESK. Trimming stripped 0 bases from V and 6 bases from J, with 8 bases between. The CDR3 region is CASSQDRGAEAFF. The DNA of the CDR3 is TGTGCCAGCAGCCAAGATCGCGGGGCTGAAGCTTTCTTT. The entire variable domain, with the rest obtained from reference TRBV14 and TRBJ1-1, is as follows: EAGVTQFPSHSVIEKGQTVTLRCDPISGHDNLYWYRRVMGKEIKFLLHFVKESKQDESGMPNNRFLAERTGGTYSTLKVQPAELEDSGVYFCASSQDRGAEAFFGQGTRLTVV.

The chain employs TRBV5-4 and TRBJ1-2; D unresolved. The germline V and J ends were trimmed by 0 bases and 0 bases, with 12 bases remaining between them. This CDR3 is built from 16 residues. Germline V gives CDR1 SGHNT, CDR2 YYREEE (reference sequence). The CDR3 region has the DNA TGTGCCAGCAGCTTGGAATTGGCCCCAGCTAACTATGGCTACACCTTC. Its protein product is CASSLELAPANYGYTF.